This is a list of T cell receptor beta chains from one sample in a study of blood T cell repertoires in COVID-19. Generated by immunoSEQ multiplex PCR, the TCRdb table keeps only in-frame clones and is missing some. The sample has some 270,000 clones; approximately 85% are singletons. Sequenced material: PBMCs or T cells enriched from blood (not recorded which). These TCRs come from a woman in her fifties or sixties with acute COVID-19. CDR3s include the opening cysteine and the closing phenylalanine or tryptophan. D genes are given only for firm matches. The size field is filled for only some rows; it gives once, few, many or a size class.

D gene | J gene | clone size | V gene | CDR3 DNA | CDR3 protein
. | TRBJ1-1 | . | TRBV5-4 | TGTGCCAGCAGCTCCACCGCCTCGTCGGGTGACACTGAAGCTTTCTTT | CASSSTASSGDTEAFF
TRBD1 | TRBJ1-1 | . | TRBV9 | TGTGCCAGCAGCGCGGACAGGGGGAACACTGAAGCTTTCTTT | CASSADRGNTEAFF
TRBD2 | TRBJ2-1 | . | TRBV30 | TGTGCCTGGAGTGTAGGTAGCGGGGCCAACAATGAGCAGTTCTTC | CAWSVGSGANNEQFF
. | TRBJ2-5 | . | TRBV30 | TGTGCCTGGGGTCTTATGGAGACCCAGTACTTC | CAWGLMETQYF
TRBD1 | TRBJ2-7 | few | TRBV5-4 | TGTGCCAGCAGAACCGGGACAGGGCCTTACGAGCAGTACTTC | CASRTGTGPYEQYF
. | TRBJ1-1 | . | TRBV3-1/TRBV3-2 | TGTGCCAGCAGCCAGGGACGGGACATGAACACTGAAGCTTTCTTT | CASSQGRDMNTEAFF
TRBD1 | TRBJ1-2 | . | TRBV25-1 | TGTGCCAGCAGTGGGTGGACAGGGGACTATGGCTACACCTTC | CASSGWTGDYGYTF
TRBD1 | TRBJ1-1 | . | TRBV18 | TGTGCCAGCTCACCGGGACAGGCGAACACTGAAGCTTTCTTT | CASSPGQANTEAFF
TRBD1 | TRBJ2-1 | many | TRBV29-1 | TGCAGCGTCGGGACAGGGAAGCTGGATGAGCAGTTCTTC | CSVGTGKLDEQFF
TRBD1 | TRBJ2-5 | . | TRBV19 | TGTGCCAGTAGTCTCCGGGACAGGTTCCAAGAGACCCAGTACTTC | CASSLRDRFQETQYF
TRBD1 | TRBJ2-1 | . | TRBV10-3 | TGTGCCACCGACAGGGGGGGCAATGAGCAGTTCTTC | CATDRGGNEQFF
. | TRBJ2-1 | . | TRBV7-9 | TGTGCCAGCAGCTTCCAGGGGTCCGGTGAGCAGTTCTTC | CASSFQGSGEQFF
TRBD2 | TRBJ2-7 | . | TRBV6-5 | TGTGCCAGCAGAGATGGACTAGATTTCTACGAGCAGTACTTC | CASRDGLDFYEQYF
. | TRBJ1-6 | . | TRBV5-1 | TGCGCCAGCAGCCTGGACAGCTCTAATTCACCCCTCCACTTT | CASSLDSSNSPLHF
. | TRBJ2-7 | few | TRBV19 | TGTGCCAGTAGTCTTTCTTCAATGAGACGGAGCTCCTACGAGCAGTACTTC | CASSLSSMRRSSYEQYF
TRBD1 | TRBJ2-5 | . | TRBV6-2/TRBV6-3 | TGTGCCAGCAGTTACACCGCCGGGTCTAACAGGGGGACCCAGTACTTC | CASSYTAGSNRGTQYF
TRBD2 | TRBJ2-7 | once | TRBV3-1/TRBV3-2 | TGTGCCAGCAGCCTGAGCGGGGACGAGCAGTACTTC | CASSLSGDEQYF
TRBD1 | TRBJ1-2 | . | TRBV14 | TGTGCCAGCAGCATAACAGGGGGCGTGGGCTATGGCTACACCTTC | CASSITGGVGYGYTF
TRBD2 | TRBJ2-7 | . | TRBV19 | TGTGCCAGTAGTATAGTGGGAGGGATCTACGAGCAGTACTTC | CASSIVGGIYEQYF